The clone carrying this T cell receptor (beta chain) has only a few counts. This entry belongs to a study of T cells in Graves' hyperthyroidism and ophthalmopathy. Amplification of TCR beta CDR3 regions used RNA as the template. HTBI primers were used for first-round RT-PCR of the TCR CDR3. Using its own MiXCR run on the multiplex PCR reads, TCRdb lists one record per CDR3 protein. The table includes over 400,000 distinct CDR3 sequences, under 15% detected once. The ends were cut back, 8 bases at V and 5 bases at J, with 16 bases in the middle. This CDR3 region has 14 residues. The germline gives CDR1 MNHNS, CDR2 SASEGT.

This sequence originates from a man younger than 35 with Graves' ophthalmopathy. The chain has TRBV6-1 and TRBJ1-3; D perhaps matches TRBD1 (5 bases). Sequenced material: blood. The CDR3 coding sequence is TGTGCCAGCGGTCAGGACGGGACGCGAAACACCATATATTTT. Translated, it gives CASGQDGTRNTIYF.